These T cell receptor beta chains were read from a single sample in a study of persistence of HIV-infected CD4 T cells. The antigens these receptors bind are not known. The protocol was immunoSEQ multiplex PCR, while the TCRdb copy is restricted to in-frame clones and leaves out a portion. The table includes about 13,000 clones, about three fifths detected once. This specimen was CD4+ T cells sorted from PBMCs after approximately 19-hour stimulation, taken from a patient who received antiretroviral therapy. The receptors originated from an adult man with HIV who was CMV-seropositive. CDR3s include the opening cysteine and the closing phenylalanine or tryptophan. The order of the fields is D gene, V gene, J gene, CDR3 DNA, CDR3 protein. D genes are given only for firm matches.

D: TRBD1; V: TRBV27; J: TRBJ1-6; DNA: TGTGCCAGCAGTTTAACAGGGGGGACGAGTTCACCCCTCCACTTT; CDR3: CASSLTGGTSSPLHF
D: -; V: TRBV11-2; J: TRBJ1-1; DNA: TGTGCCAGCAGTCTTCAGGAGAACACTGAAGCTTTCTTT; CDR3: CASSLQENTEAFF
D: -; V: TRBV19; J: TRBJ1-4; DNA: TGTGCCAGTAGTGACGACAGCCGGAATAATGAAAAACTGTTTTTT; CDR3: CASSDDSRNNEKLFF
D: -; V: TRBV7-2; J: TRBJ1-2; DNA: TGTGCCAGCAGCCTACAGGGAGGACGGTATGGCTACACCTTC; CDR3: CASSLQGGRYGYTF
D: TRBD2; V: TRBV9; J: TRBJ2-3; DNA: TGTGCCAGCAGCGTAGCTAGCGGGAGCCCCCACCGCACAGATACGCAGTATTTT; CDR3: CASSVASGSPHRTDTQYF
D: -; V: TRBV6-1; J: TRBJ1-1; DNA: TGTGCCAGCAGTGAGAGGACTAAAGCTTTCTTT; CDR3: CASSERTKAFF
D: -; V: TRBV30; J: TRBJ1-3; DNA: TGTGCCTGCAGCGTCGGCCGCTCTGGAAACACCATATATTTT; CDR3: CACSVGRSGNTIYF
D: -; V: TRBV4-1; J: TRBJ1-5; DNA: TGCGCCAGCAGCCAAGACACCTTAATGGTTCAGCCCCAGCATTTT; CDR3: CASSQDTLMVQPQHF
D: -; V: TRBV19; J: TRBJ1-2; DNA: TGTGCCAGTAGTATAGATGTACAGGGCAATGGCTACACCTTC; CDR3: CASSIDVQGNGYTF
D: -; V: TRBV5-4; J: TRBJ2-6; DNA: TGTGCCAGCAGCTTCGGACTTTCACGGTCTGGGGCCAACGTCCTGACTTTC; CDR3: CASSFGLSRSGANVLTF
D: TRBD1; V: TRBV6-5; J: TRBJ1-2; DNA: TGTGCCAGCAGAGGACAGGGTCTCGACTATGGCTACACCTTC; CDR3: CASRGQGLDYGYTF